Each of the 3 T cell receptor beta chains below was sequenced from the same sample in a study of radiotherapy plus CTLA-4 blockade in lung cancer. Using immunoSEQ multiplex PCR, the repertoire was profiled, and TCRdb retains in-frame clones only, with some absent. The sample lists 70,000 to 90,000 clones, about 84% occurring once. The specimen was peripheral blood, collected from a patient treated with radiotherapy plus ipilimumab. These receptors all stem from a human donor with non-small cell lung cancer who had stable disease on radiotherapy plus ipilimumab.

The genes are TRBV6-1 and TRBJ1-3, with D possibly being TRBD1 (5 bases). V shed 1 base and J shed 4 bases, with 14 bases lying between them. The germline gives CDR1 MNHNS, CDR2 SASEGT. The CDR3 is 16 residues long. The CDR3 sequence is CASSEVFQGQGNTIYF. The CDR3 DNA reads as TGTGCCAGCAGTGAAGTGTTCCAGGGCCAGGGAAACACCATATATTTT.

This clone was detected only once. The CDR3 sequence is CASSLVVSRDTKLFF. Written as DNA, the CDR3 is TGTGCCAGCAGCTTAGTGGTTTCTCGGGACACAAAACTGTTTTTT. The J gene is TRBJ1-4, the V gene TRBV11-2, with D maybe TRBD1 (6 bases). With 1 base removed from V and 10 bases from J, the gap between germline ends came to 16 bases. Germline V gives CDR1 SGHAT, CDR2 FQNNGV. CDR3 length: 15 amino acids.

V usage is TRBV11-2 and J usage is TRBJ2-2; 9 bases fit TRBD2. Unmatched junction bases numbered 8, after V lost 5 bases and J lost 4 bases. Germline CDR1 and CDR2: SGHAT and FQNNGV. CDR3 length: 16 amino acids. This chain's CDR3 is CASSAGLASGTGELFF. CDR3 nucleotides: TGTGCCAGCAGCGCGGGACTAGCCTCGGGCACCGGGGAGCTGTTTTTT.